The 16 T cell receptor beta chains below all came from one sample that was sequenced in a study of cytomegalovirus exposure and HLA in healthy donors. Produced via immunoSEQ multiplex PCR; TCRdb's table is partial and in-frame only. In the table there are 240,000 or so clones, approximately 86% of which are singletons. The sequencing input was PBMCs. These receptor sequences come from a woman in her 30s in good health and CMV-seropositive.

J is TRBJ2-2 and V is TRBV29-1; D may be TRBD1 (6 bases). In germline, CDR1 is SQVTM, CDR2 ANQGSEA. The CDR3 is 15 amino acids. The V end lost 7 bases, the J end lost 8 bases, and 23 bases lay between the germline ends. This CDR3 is CSARTEPFGLGELFF. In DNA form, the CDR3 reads TGCAGCGCCCGGACAGAACCTTTTGGGTTAGGGGAGCTGTTTTTT.

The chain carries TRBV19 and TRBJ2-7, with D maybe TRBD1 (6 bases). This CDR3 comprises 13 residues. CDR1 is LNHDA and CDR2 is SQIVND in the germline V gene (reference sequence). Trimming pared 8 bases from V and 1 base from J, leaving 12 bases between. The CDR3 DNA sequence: TGTGCCAGTGCGCCAGGGGTGTCCTACGAGCAGTACTTC. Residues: CASAPGVSYEQYF.

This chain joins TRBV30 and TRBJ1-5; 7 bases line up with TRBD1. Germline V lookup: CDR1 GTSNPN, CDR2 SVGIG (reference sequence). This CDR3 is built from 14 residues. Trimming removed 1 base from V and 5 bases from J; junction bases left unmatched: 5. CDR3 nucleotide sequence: TGTGCCTGGAGTGCCCTAGGGGGCGATCAGCCCCAGCATTTT. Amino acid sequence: CAWSALGGDQPQHF.

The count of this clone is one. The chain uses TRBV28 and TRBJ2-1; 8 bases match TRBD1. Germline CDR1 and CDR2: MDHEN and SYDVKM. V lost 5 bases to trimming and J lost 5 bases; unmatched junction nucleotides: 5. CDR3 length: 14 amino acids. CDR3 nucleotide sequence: TGTGCCAGCAGTGACCGGACAGGGAACAATGAGCAGTTCTTC. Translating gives CASSDRTGNNEQFF. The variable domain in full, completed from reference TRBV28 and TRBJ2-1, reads DVKVTQSSRYLVKRTGEKVFLECVQDMDHENMFWYRQDPGLGLRLIYFSYDVKMKEKGDIPEGYSVSREKKERFSLILESASTNQTSMYLCASSDRTGNNEQFFGPGTRLTVL.

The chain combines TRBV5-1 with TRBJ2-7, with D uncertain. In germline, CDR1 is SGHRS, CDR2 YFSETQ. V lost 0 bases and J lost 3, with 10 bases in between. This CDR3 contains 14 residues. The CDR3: CASSLVAVNYEQYF. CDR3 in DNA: TGCGCCAGCAGCTTGGTGGCGGTGAACTACGAGCAGTACTTC.

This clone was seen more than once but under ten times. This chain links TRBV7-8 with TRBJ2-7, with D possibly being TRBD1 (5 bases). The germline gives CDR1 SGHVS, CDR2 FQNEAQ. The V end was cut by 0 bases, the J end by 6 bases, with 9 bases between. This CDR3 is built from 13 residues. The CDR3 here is CASSLARRAEQYF. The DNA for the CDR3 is TGTGCCAGCAGCTTAGCCCGCAGGGCCGAGCAGTACTTC.

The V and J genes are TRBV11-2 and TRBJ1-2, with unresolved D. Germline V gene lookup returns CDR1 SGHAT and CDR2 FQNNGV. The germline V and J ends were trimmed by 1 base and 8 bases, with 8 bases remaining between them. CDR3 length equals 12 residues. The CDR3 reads CASSLAVTGYTF. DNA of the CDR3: TGTGCCAGCAGCTTAGCGGTAACCGGCTACACCTTC.

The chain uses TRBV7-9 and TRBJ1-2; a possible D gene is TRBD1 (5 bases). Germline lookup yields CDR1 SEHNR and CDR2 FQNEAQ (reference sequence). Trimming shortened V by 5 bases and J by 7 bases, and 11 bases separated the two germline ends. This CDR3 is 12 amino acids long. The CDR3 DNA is TGTGCCAGCAGCCCGGGGGGGGTTGGCTACACCTTC. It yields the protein CASSPGGVGYTF.

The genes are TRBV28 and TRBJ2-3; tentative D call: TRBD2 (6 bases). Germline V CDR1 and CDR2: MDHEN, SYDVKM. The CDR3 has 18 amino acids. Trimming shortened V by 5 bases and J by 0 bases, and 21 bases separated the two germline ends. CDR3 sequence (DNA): TGTGCCAGCAGTCTCACGGGAGCTGGGGGACCTAGCACAGATACGCAGTATTTT. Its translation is CASSLTGAGGPSTDTQYF.

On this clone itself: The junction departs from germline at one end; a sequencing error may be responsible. CDR3 bases: TGTGCTAGCAGCACCGATGGGGGCGATGAGCAGTTCTTC. Its translation: CASSTDGGDEQFF. The rearrangement uses TRBV7-7 and TRBJ2-1; D is perhaps TRBD1 (6 bases). CDR3 size: 13 residues. Germline CDR1 is SSHAT and CDR2 is FNYEAQ (reference sequence).

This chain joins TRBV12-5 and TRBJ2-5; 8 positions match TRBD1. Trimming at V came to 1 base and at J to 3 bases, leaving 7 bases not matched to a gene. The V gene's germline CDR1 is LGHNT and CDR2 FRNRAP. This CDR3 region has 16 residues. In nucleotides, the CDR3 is TGTGCTAGTGGTTTGGGGACAGGGCAGCCGGAAGAGACCCAGTACTTC. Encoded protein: CASGLGTGQPEETQYF.

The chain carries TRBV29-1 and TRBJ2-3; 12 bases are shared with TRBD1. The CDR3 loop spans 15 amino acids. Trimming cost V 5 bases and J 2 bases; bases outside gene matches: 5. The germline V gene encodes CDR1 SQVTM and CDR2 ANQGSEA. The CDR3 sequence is CSVLGQGANTDTQYF. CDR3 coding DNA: TGCAGCGTTTTGGGACAGGGGGCGAACACAGATACGCAGTATTTT.

The CDR3 protein is CAWRTGGGKLFF. For the CDR3, the DNA is TGTGCCTGGAGGACAGGGGGCGGAAAACTGTTTTTT. The genes are TRBV30 and TRBJ1-4; 10 nucleotides align to TRBD1. The CDR3 totals 12 residues. Losses at the gene ends were 3 bases for V and 10 bases for J; bases not matched to a gene: 2. From germline, CDR1 is GTSNPN and CDR2 SVGIG (reference sequence).

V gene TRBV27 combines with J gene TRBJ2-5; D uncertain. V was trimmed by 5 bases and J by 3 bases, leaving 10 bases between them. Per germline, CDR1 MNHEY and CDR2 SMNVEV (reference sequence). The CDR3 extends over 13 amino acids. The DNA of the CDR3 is TGTGCCAGCAGTACCATCCCGGAAGAGACCCAGTACTTC. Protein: CASSTIPEETQYF.

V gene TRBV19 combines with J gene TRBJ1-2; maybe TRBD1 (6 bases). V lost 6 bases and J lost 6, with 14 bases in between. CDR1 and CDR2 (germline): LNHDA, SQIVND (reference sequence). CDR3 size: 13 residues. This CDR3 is CASRTQGSDGYTF. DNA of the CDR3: TGTGCCAGTAGAACACAGGGAAGCGATGGCTACACCTTC.

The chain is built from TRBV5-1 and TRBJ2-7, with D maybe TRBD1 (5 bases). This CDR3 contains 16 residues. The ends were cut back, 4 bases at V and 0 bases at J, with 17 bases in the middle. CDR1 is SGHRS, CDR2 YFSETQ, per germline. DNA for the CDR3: TGCGCCAGCAGCCCAAACAGGTTGTCTTACTCCTACGAGCAGTACTTC. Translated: CASSPNRLSYSYEQYF. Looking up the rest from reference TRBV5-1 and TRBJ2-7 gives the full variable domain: KAGVTQTPRYLIKTRGQQVTLSCSPISGHRSVSWYQQTPGQGLQFLFEYFSETQRNKGNFPGRFSGRQFSNSRSEMNVSTLELGDSALYLCASSPNRLSYSYEQYFGPGTRLTVT.